The 21 T cell receptor beta chains listed next were all sequenced from one sample in a study of cytotoxic CD8 clonotypes in ibrutinib-treated CLL. Data came from immunoSEQ multiplex PCR; TCRdb stores just in-frame clones and leaves some out. The data hold 100,000 to 150,000 clones, with 70% to 90% observed a single time. Sequencing used PBMCs, obtained after 24 months of ibrutinib treatment. These receptors all stem from a human donor with chronic lymphocytic leukemia.

The chain uses TRBV20-1 and TRBJ1-6, with D possibly TRBD1 on 5 matching bases. There are 11 residues in the CDR3. CDR1 is DFQATT and CDR2 is SNEGSKA in the germline V gene (reference sequence). The V end lost 2 bases, the J end lost 17 bases, and 13 bases lay between the germline ends. The CDR3: CSARRGTDVHF. The CDR3 DNA sequence: TGCAGTGCTAGACGAGGGACCGACGTCCACTTT.

This chain uses TRBV7-2 with TRBJ2-1; 14 nucleotides agree with TRBD2. This CDR3 region has 16 residues. From germline, CDR1 is SGHTA and CDR2 FQGNSA. V trimming: 4 bases; J trimming: 8 bases; junction bases outside the gene matches: 7. DNA for the CDR3: TGTGCCAGCAGCTATAAGACTAGCGGGGGGGCGCATGAGCAGTTCTTC. Translating it yields CASSYKTSGGAHEQFF.

The chain carries TRBV5-1 and TRBJ2-7, with 9 bases aligning to TRBD1. J lost 3 bases, V lost 2 bases, and 9 bases had no gene match. The CDR3 consists of 16 residues. Per germline, CDR1 SGHRS and CDR2 YFSETQ. The CDR3, as DNA: TGCGCCAGCAGCTTCCTAATGACAGGGGGAGGCTACGAGCAGTACTTC. It encodes CASSFLMTGGGYEQYF.

This clone has a single count. The chain is built from TRBV28 and TRBJ2-2; D gene uncertain. V was trimmed by 4 bases and J by 5 bases, leaving 11 bases between them. CDR1 and CDR2 from the germline V gene are MDHEN and SYDVKM. This CDR3 comprises 14 residues. CDR3 protein: CASSSPHVTGELFF. The CDR3 DNA follows: TGTGCCAGCAGTTCCCCCCATGTTACCGGGGAGCTGTTTTTT.

The V gene is TRBV4-3, the J gene TRBJ1-3; possible D gene TRBD1, 6 bases. Trimming stripped 0 bases from V and 1 base from J, with 7 bases between. From germline, CDR1 is LGHNA and CDR2 YSLEER. There are 15 residues in the CDR3. The CDR3 DNA reads TGCGCCAGCAGCCAAGATAGGGGGTCTGGAAACACCATATATTTT. This codes for CASSQDRGSGNTIYF.

The chain carries TRBV21-1 and TRBJ1-2; no check of the table's D call, TRBD1, against the DNA was made. TRBV21-1 is noted as a pseudogene. CDR3 size: 17 residues. CDR3 nucleotide sequence: TGTGCCAGCAGCAAAAGTCCCCTGGACAGAAACAACTATGGCTACACCTTC. Translating it yields CASSKSPLDRNNYGYTF.

This chain joins TRBV28 and TRBJ1-1, with unresolved D. Germline CDR1 and CDR2: MDHEN and SYDVKM. The V end was cut by 2 bases, the J end by 8 bases, with 12 bases between. This CDR3 contains 13 residues. The CDR3 coding sequence is TGTGCCAGCAGTTTAGCCGACGCGGCAGAAGCTTTCTTT. Its translation is CASSLADAAEAFF. Combining the CDR3 with reference TRBV28 and TRBJ1-1 gives the whole variable domain DVKVTQSSRYLVKRTGEKVFLECVQDMDHENMFWYRQDPGLGLRLIYFSYDVKMKEKGDIPEGYSVSREKKERFSLILESASTNQTSMYLCASSLADAAEAFFGQGTRLTVV.

This rearrangement joins TRBV9 to TRBJ1-2; no reliable D call. This CDR3 comprises 14 residues. The V gene's germline CDR1 is SGDLS and CDR2 YYNGEE. V gave up 3 bases and J gave up 5 bases, with 14 bases separating them. The CDR3 region is CASSAGERGYGYTF. In nucleotides, the CDR3 is TGTGCCAGCAGCGCCGGGGAAAGAGGGTATGGCTACACCTTC.

The genes are TRBV11-2 and TRBJ2-1; 7 bases match TRBD2. The V gene end was trimmed by 7 bases and the J gene end by 0 bases; junction bases not matched to a gene: 12. This CDR3 contains 17 residues. In germline, CDR1 is SGHAT, CDR2 FQNNGV. The CDR3 sequence: CASTQGRGGSSYNEQFF. As DNA, the CDR3 is TGTGCCAGCACCCAAGGGCGTGGCGGGAGCTCCTACAATGAGCAGTTCTTC.

This clone was detected only once. J is TRBJ2-2 and V is TRBV18; the D gene is possibly TRBD2 (6 bases). Germline assignment: CDR1 KGHSH and CDR2 LQKENI. V lost 3 bases to trimming and J lost 0 bases, with 8 bases between them. This CDR3 region has 15 residues. The CDR3 nucleotides read TGTGCCAGCTCACCGGGGAGGTCGAACACCGGGGAGCTGTTTTTT. It encodes CASSPGRSNTGELFF.

V is TRBV6-5 and J is TRBJ2-7, with TRBD2 identical over 11 bases. Germline trimming cut 0 bases from V and 4 bases from J; bases unmatched to any gene: 5. In germline, CDR1 is MNHEY, CDR2 SVGAGI. The CDR3 sequence is 16 residues long. The DNA of the CDR3 is TGTGCCAGCAGTTACTCCGGACTAGCGGGCACTTACGAGCAGTACTTC. Protein product: CASSYSGLAGTYEQYF.

This clone was recorded once. The chain joins TRBV9 to TRBJ2-2; D may be TRBD1 or TRBD2 (5 bases each). The CDR3 covers 15 residues. V lost 4 bases, J lost 5 bases, and 15 bases lay in between. The germline gives CDR1 SGDLS, CDR2 YYNGEE. CDR3 coding DNA: TGTGCCAGCAGCCGGGCCGGGACCGAGACCGGGGAGCTGTTTTTT. Amino acid sequence: CASSRAGTETGELFF.

The chain couples TRBV11-3 to TRBJ2-1; D unresolved. Per germline, CDR1 SGHNT and CDR2 YENEEA. Trimming stripped 5 bases from V and 0 bases from J, with 14 bases between. The CDR3 extends over 16 amino acids. This CDR3 reads CASSPGARNSYNEQFF. CDR3 DNA: TGTGCCAGCAGCCCAGGCGCCAGGAACTCCTACAATGAGCAGTTCTTC.

The chain carries TRBV27 and TRBJ1-4; TRBD1 aligns across 7 bases. V lost 5 bases, J lost 7 bases, and 4 bases stayed unmatched. Germline values: CDR1 MNHEY, CDR2 SMNVEV (reference sequence). The CDR3 is 13 amino acids. The CDR3 region has the DNA TGTGCCAGCAGTAGCCGACAGGGTGAAAAACTGTTTTTT. It specifies CASSSRQGEKLFF.

The chain combines TRBV18 with TRBJ2-3, with D uncertain. The CDR3 totals 16 residues. V dropped 4 bases and J dropped 0 bases, with 14 bases sitting between them. The germline gives CDR1 KGHSH, CDR2 LQKENI. The DNA for the CDR3 is TGTGCCAGCTCACTGCTGGCAAGACAAAGCACAGATACGCAGTATTTT. Translating gives CASSLLARQSTDTQYF.

This chain uses TRBV11-3 with TRBJ2-1; no reliable D call. The CDR3 length is 11 residues. Trimming removed 8 bases at V and 5 bases at J, with 7 bases between. Germline values: CDR1 SGHNT, CDR2 YENEEA. CDR3 amino acids: CASAEDNEQFF. CDR3 DNA sequence: TGTGCCAGCGCCGAGGACAATGAGCAGTTCTTC.

The J gene is TRBJ2-5, the V gene TRBV5-5, with a possible D match to TRBD1 (6 bases). Trimming shortened V by 3 bases and J by 1 base, and 10 bases separated the two germline ends. This CDR3 region has 14 residues. Germline assignment: CDR1 SGHKS and CDR2 YYEKEE (reference sequence). CDR3 in DNA: TGTGCCAGCAGCTCCTACAGGGCCCAAGAGACCCAGTACTTC. This gives the protein CASSSYRAQETQYF.

J is TRBJ2-1 and V is TRBV20-1; 7 positions match TRBD1. Germline assignment: CDR1 DFQATT and CDR2 SNEGSKA (reference sequence). This CDR3 spans 11 amino acids. V was clipped by 3 bases and J by 14 bases; unmatched bases: 7. The CDR3: CSASPDRLEFF. CDR3 DNA sequence: TGCAGTGCTAGCCCGGACAGGTTGGAGTTCTTC.

This chain links TRBV19 with TRBJ2-1; D gene unclear. Germline loops: CDR1 LNHDA, CDR2 SQIVND (reference sequence). Deletions cut 6 bases from V and 4 bases from J, with 10 bases between. The CDR3 sequence is 13 residues long. The CDR3: CASRGLQYNEQFF. CDR3 bases: TGTGCCAGTAGGGGCTTACAATACAATGAGCAGTTCTTC. The full variable domain, rest sourced from reference TRBV19 and TRBJ2-1, is DGGITQSPKYLFRKEGQNVTLSCEQNLNHDAMYWYRQDPGQGLRLIYYSQIVNDFQKGDIAEGYSVSREKKESFPLTVTSAQKNPTAFYLCASRGLQYNEQFFGPGTRLTVL.

The rearrangement links TRBV4-3 to TRBJ1-6; D might be TRBD1 (5 bases). The germline V gene encodes CDR1 LGHNA and CDR2 YSLEER. This CDR3 has 15 amino acids. V was clipped by 3 bases and J by 7 bases, with 13 bases between them. The CDR3 sequence: CASSQPGGGNSPLHF. The CDR3 DNA sequence: TGCGCCAGCAGCCAGCCCGGGGGTGGGAATTCACCCCTCCACTTT.

V gene TRBV2 combines with J gene TRBJ2-1; either TRBD1 or TRBD2 may supply D (5 bases each). V was pared by 4 bases and J by 6 bases, with 10 bases between. The CDR3 covers 13 residues. Germline V gene data show CDR1 as SNHLY and CDR2 as FYNNEI. The CDR3 DNA is TGTGCCAGCAGTGGGGACCGGCGCAATGAGCAGTTCTTC. Protein product: CASSGDRRNEQFF.